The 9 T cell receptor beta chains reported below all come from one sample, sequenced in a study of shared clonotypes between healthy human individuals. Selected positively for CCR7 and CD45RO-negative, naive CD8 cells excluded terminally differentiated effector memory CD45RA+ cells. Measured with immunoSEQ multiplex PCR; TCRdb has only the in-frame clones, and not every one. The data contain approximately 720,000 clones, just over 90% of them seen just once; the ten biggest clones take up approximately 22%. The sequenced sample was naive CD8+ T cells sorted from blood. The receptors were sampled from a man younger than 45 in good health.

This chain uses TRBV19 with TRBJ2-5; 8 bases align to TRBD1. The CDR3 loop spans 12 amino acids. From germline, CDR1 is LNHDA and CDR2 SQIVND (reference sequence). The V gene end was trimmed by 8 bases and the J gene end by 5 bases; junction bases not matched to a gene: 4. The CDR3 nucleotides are TGTGCCAGTGGACAGGGTTGGGAGACCCAGTACTTC. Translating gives CASGQGWETQYF.

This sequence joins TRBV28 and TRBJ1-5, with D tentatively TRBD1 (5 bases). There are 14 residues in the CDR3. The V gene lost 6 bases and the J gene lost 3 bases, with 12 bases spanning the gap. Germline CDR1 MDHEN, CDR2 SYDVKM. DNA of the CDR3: TGTGCCAGCAGATACCCGGGGGACAATCAGCCCCAGCATTTT. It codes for CASRYPGDNQPQHF.

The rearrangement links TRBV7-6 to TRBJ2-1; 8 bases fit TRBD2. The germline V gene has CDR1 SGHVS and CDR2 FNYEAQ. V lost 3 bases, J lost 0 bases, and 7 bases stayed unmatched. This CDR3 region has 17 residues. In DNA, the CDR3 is TGTGCCAGCAGCTTGGAACTAGCGGAGAGCTCCTACAATGAGCAGTTCTTC. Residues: CASSLELAESSYNEQFF.

CDR3 in amino acids: CASSSSTTTIGGTQYF. DNA of the CDR3: TGTGCCAGCAGCTCATCCACGACCACCATTGGCGGTACGCAGTATTTT. This chain connects TRBV11-3 to TRBJ2-3; D ambiguous. CDR3 size: 16 residues. V was cut by 4 bases and J by 8 bases, with 22 bases left in between. Germline V gives CDR1 SGHNT, CDR2 YENEEA. Together with reference TRBV11-3 and TRBJ2-3, the CDR3 gives the full variable domain: EAGVVQSPRYKIIEKKQPVAFWCNPISGHNTLYWYLQNLGQGPELLIRYENEEAVDDSQLPKDRFSAERLKGVDSTLKIQPAELGDSAVYLCASSSSTTTIGGTQYFGPGTRLTVL.

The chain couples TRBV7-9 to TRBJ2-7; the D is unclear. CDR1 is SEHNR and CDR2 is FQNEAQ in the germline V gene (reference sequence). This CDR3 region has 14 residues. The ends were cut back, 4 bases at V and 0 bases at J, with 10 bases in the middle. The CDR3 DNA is TGTGCCAGCAGCTCGGGCGTTAGCTCCTACGAGCAGTACTTC. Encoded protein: CASSSGVSSYEQYF.

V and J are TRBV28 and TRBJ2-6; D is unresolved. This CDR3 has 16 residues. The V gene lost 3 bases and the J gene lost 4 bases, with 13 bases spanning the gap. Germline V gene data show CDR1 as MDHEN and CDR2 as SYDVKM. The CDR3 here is CASSFLGEPGANVLTF. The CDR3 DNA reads TGTGCCAGCAGTTTCCTTGGGGAACCCGGGGCCAACGTCCTGACTTTC.

CDR3 residues: CSVLTGNTGELFF. The DNA for the CDR3 is TGCAGCGTTTTGACAGGGAACACCGGGGAGCTGTTTTTT. The V call is TRBV29-1, the J call TRBJ2-2; possibly TRBD1 for D (6 bases). V was pared by 5 bases and J by 1 base, with 8 bases between. The CDR3 is made up of 13 amino acids. CDR1 and CDR2 from the germline V gene are SQVTM and ANQGSEA.

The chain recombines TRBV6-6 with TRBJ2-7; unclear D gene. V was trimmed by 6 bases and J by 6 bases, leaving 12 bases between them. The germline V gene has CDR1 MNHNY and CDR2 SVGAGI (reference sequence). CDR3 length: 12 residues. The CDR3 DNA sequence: TGTGCCAGCAGGGGTCTGACGGCCGAGCAGTACTTC. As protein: CASRGLTAEQYF.

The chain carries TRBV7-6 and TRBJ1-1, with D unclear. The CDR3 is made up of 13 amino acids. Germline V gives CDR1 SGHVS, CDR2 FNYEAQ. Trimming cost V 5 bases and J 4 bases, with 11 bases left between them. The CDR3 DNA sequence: TGTGCCAGCAGCCCAAACTGGGGCACTGAAGCTTTCTTT. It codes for CASSPNWGTEAFF.